Following are 32 T cell receptor beta chains from one sample sequenced in a study of blood T cell repertoires in COVID-19. Libraries were prepared by immunoSEQ multiplex PCR; TCRdb keeps only in-frame clonotypes and omits some of them. Seen here are more than 250,000 clones, roughly 84% observed once, and the top ten hold 1%. Input material: peripheral blood. The receptors were sampled from a man aged 50 to 59 with active or convalescent COVID-19.

The V and J genes are TRBV20-1 and TRBJ1-1; D gene uncertain. Germline CDR1 DFQATT, CDR2 SNEGSKA (reference sequence). The CDR3 extends over 10 amino acids. Here the CDR3 reads CRVGNTEAFF. The DNA for the CDR3 is TGCAGGGTCGGGAACACTGAAGCTTTCTTT.

This clone was recorded only once. The chain combines TRBV12-3 or TRBV12-4 with TRBJ1-5; possibly TRBD1 for D (5 bases). V gave up 7 bases and J gave up 4 bases, with 11 bases separating them. The CDR3 length is 13 residues. The CDR3 is CASKRGSNQPQHF. The CDR3 DNA sequence: TGTGCCAGCAAAAGGGGTTCGAATCAGCCCCAGCATTTT.

The chain combines TRBV7-9 with TRBJ2-1, with D possibly being TRBD2 (7 bases). Germline V gene lookup returns CDR1 SEHNR and CDR2 FQNEAQ (reference sequence). V dropped 5 bases and J dropped 10 bases, with 15 bases sitting between them. The CDR3 is 13 amino acids. This CDR3 reads CASSLDGRGEQFF. As DNA, the CDR3 is TGTGCCAGCAGCCTAGATGGGAGGGGGGAGCAGTTCTTC.

This chain links TRBV28 with TRBJ2-2, with D unclear. CDR1 is MDHEN, CDR2 SYDVKM, per germline. The germline V and J ends were trimmed by 2 bases and 0 bases, with 10 bases remaining between them. The CDR3 runs 16 residues. The CDR3 region is CASSLRRPTNTGELFF. The DNA for the CDR3 is TGTGCCAGCAGTTTACGCAGGCCTACGAACACCGGGGAGCTGTTTTTT.

CDR3: CASSSDRVGAGELFF. CDR3 in DNA: TGTGCCAGCAGCTCCGACAGGGTTGGCGCCGGGGAGCTGTTTTTT. The chain couples TRBV27 to TRBJ2-2; 7 bases map to TRBD1. J gave up 6 bases and V 6 bases, and 10 bases lay outside the gene matches. The CDR3 runs to 15 residues. Germline V CDR1 and CDR2: MNHEY, SMNVEV (reference sequence).

This rearrangement joins TRBV2 to TRBJ1-1; 8 bases are shared with TRBD1. The V and J ends lost 7 bases and 5 bases, in that order; junction bases with no gene match: 21. The length of the CDR3 is 18 residues. The germline V gene has CDR1 SNHLY and CDR2 FYNNEI. The CDR3, as DNA: TGTGCCAGCATGACCTCCAGGGGGCGGTGGGGTGGAAGTACTGAAGCTTTCTTT. Protein: CASMTSRGRWGGSTEAFF.

This clone was found once. The rearrangement uses TRBV7-3 and TRBJ2-2, with D perhaps TRBD2 (5 bases). Deletions cut 5 bases from V and 8 bases from J, with 15 bases between. This CDR3 contains 14 residues. Germline V lookup: CDR1 SGHTA, CDR2 FQGTGA. The CDR3 DNA sequence: TGTGCCAGCAGCCCGGACGGAGGCCTGGGGGAGCTGTTTTTT. Encoded protein: CASSPDGGLGELFF.

This chain connects TRBV18 to TRBJ2-1, with 14 bases that match TRBD2. The V segment lost 1 base and the J segment 2 bases; nucleotides outside the gene matches: 7. The CDR3 totals 19 residues. CDR1 KGHSH and CDR2 LQKENI come from the germline V gene. CDR3 loop: CASSPLGLAGGSPYNEQFF. In DNA, the CDR3 is TGTGCCAGCTCACCACTAGGACTAGCGGGGGGATCTCCCTACAATGAGCAGTTCTTC. The full variable domain, in which reference TRBV18 and TRBJ2-1 provide the parts outside the CDR3, is NAGVMQNPRHLVRRRGQEARLRCSPMKGHSHVYWYRQLPEEGLKFMVYLQKENIIDESGMPKERFSAEFPKEGPSILRIQQVVRGDSAAYFCASSPLGLAGGSPYNEQFFGPGTRLTVL.

V usage is TRBV6-5 and J usage is TRBJ1-6; D is perhaps TRBD1 (5 bases). Trimming left V 5 bases short and J 10 bases short, with 12 bases between. The V gene's germline CDR1 is MNHEY and CDR2 SVGAGI. The CDR3 consists of 13 residues. The CDR3 spells CASSPGLASPLHF. For the CDR3, the DNA is TGTGCCAGCAGTCCAGGGTTGGCGTCACCCCTCCACTTT.

The V call is TRBV5-1, the J call TRBJ1-3; tentative D call: TRBD1 (6 bases). From germline, CDR1 is SGHRS and CDR2 YFSETQ. The V end was cut by 5 bases, the J end by 0 bases, with 12 bases between. The CDR3 has 15 amino acids. CDR3: CASRKDSSSGNTIYF. CDR3 coding DNA: TGCGCCAGCAGGAAGGACAGCAGCTCTGGAAACACCATATATTTT.

This clone was recorded once. The chain couples TRBV6-5 to TRBJ1-1, with TRBD1 as a possible D gene (6 bases). Germline CDR1 reads MNHEY; CDR2 reads SVGAGI. The CDR3 sequence is 13 residues long. V lost 7 bases and J 0 bases, leaving 9 bases between the germline ends. The CDR3 bases are TGTGCCAGCACCTCAGGGGTGAACACTGAAGCTTTCTTT. Translated, it gives CASTSGVNTEAFF.

This clone was counted between two and nine times. This chain uses TRBV15 with TRBJ1-5, with TRBD1 matching over 8 bases. Germline V gene sequence: CDR1 LNHNV, CDR2 YYDKDF (reference sequence). The CDR3 runs 13 residues. The ends lost 7 bases at V and 7 bases at J; junction bases unmatched: 6. The CDR3 spells CATTGTGYQPQHF. The CDR3 DNA sequence: TGTGCCACCACCGGGACAGGATACCAGCCCCAGCATTTT.

The CDR3 loop reads CASSLDVGAKSPLHF. The CDR3 DNA follows: TGCGCCAGCAGCTTGGATGTGGGGGCGAAGTCACCCCTCCACTTT. This chain connects TRBV5-1 to TRBJ1-6, with a possible D match to TRBD1 (6 bases). Germline V CDR1 and CDR2: SGHRS, YFSETQ. The CDR3 has 15 amino acids. The V end lost 0 bases, the J end lost 10 bases, and 14 bases lay between the germline ends.

The J gene is TRBJ1-2, the V gene TRBV6-5, with D possibly TRBD1 on 6 matching bases. There are 14 residues in the CDR3. Trimming shortened V by 6 bases and J by 9 bases, and 20 bases separated the two germline ends. Germline CDR1 MNHEY, CDR2 SVGAGI. DNA for the CDR3: TGTGCCAGCAGCCTCTCCCCTTCGGACAGAAGCTACACCTTC. This translates into CASSLSPSDRSYTF.

V is TRBV4-2 and J is TRBJ1-6, with D perhaps matching TRBD1 (6 bases). CDR1 is LGHNA and CDR2 is YNFKEQ in the germline V gene. Trimming cost V 0 bases and J 6 bases, with 18 bases left between them. This CDR3 contains 18 residues. CDR3 sequence (DNA): TGTGCCAGCAGCCAAGATGTATTTCAGGGGCCCTTTAATTCACCCCTCCACTTT. It specifies CASSQDVFQGPFNSPLHF.

J is TRBJ1-2 and V is TRBV6-9; 7 nucleotides match TRBD1. CDR1 and CDR2 from the germline V gene are MNHGY and SVAAGI. Germline trimming cut 3 bases from V and 6 bases from J; bases unmatched to any gene: 7. CDR3 size: 14 residues. CDR3 in DNA: TGTGCCAGCAGTTACCCGGAGGGGGCTGATGGCTACACCTTC. Translation: CASSYPEGADGYTF.

The rearrangement uses TRBV6-1 and TRBJ1-2, with 8 bases that match TRBD1. Germline CDR1 reads MNHNS; CDR2 reads SASEGT. The J segment lost 2 bases and the V segment lost 4 bases, leaving 18 bases of the junction unmatched. The CDR3 loop spans 19 amino acids. The CDR3: CASSGFPGTGQGTNYGYTF. The CDR3 nucleotides read TGTGCCAGCAGTGGGTTTCCCGGGACAGGCCAAGGGACGAACTATGGCTACACCTTC.

V usage is TRBV30 and J usage is TRBJ2-2; weak D call: TRBD1 (6 bases). V lost 5 bases to trimming and J lost 1 base, with 11 bases between them. CDR1 is GTSNPN, CDR2 SVGIG, per germline (reference sequence). This CDR3 region has 14 residues. The CDR3 is CAWDGTQNTGELFF. DNA of the CDR3: TGTGCCTGGGATGGGACACAGAACACCGGGGAGCTGTTTTTT.

V and J are TRBV6-5 and TRBJ1-6; 8 nucleotides align to TRBD1. Germline loops: CDR1 MNHEY, CDR2 SVGAGI. The junction had 10 bases not matched to a gene; V was cut back by 4 bases and J by 8 bases. This CDR3 comprises 16 residues. The CDR3 sequence is CASSWTGSLDDSPLHF. Here the CDR3 DNA reads TGTGCCAGCAGTTGGACAGGGTCTCTTGACGATTCACCCCTCCACTTT.

The rearrangement uses TRBV7-2 and TRBJ2-4; possible D gene TRBD1, 5 bases. Trimming left V 3 bases short and J 6 bases short, with 12 bases between. Germline V lookup: CDR1 SGHTA, CDR2 FQGNSA. The CDR3 sequence is 14 residues long. CDR3 sequence (DNA): TGTGCCAGCAGCTTCACAGGTCGCTCAAACATTCAGTACTTC. Protein product: CASSFTGRSNIQYF.

This chain links TRBV9 with TRBJ2-3, with a possible D match to TRBD2 (5 bases). This CDR3 comprises 16 residues. Trimming removed 4 bases at V and 0 bases at J, with 15 bases between. CDR1 and CDR2 from the germline V gene are SGDLS and YYNGEE. The CDR3 nucleotides are TGTGCCAGCAGCACCCAGGTAGCGCCTAGCACAGATACGCAGTATTTT. As protein: CASSTQVAPSTDTQYF.

The rearrangement joins TRBV5-1 to TRBJ2-1; tentative D call: TRBD1 (6 bases). V lost 5 bases, J lost 4 bases, and 16 bases lay in between. CDR1 and CDR2 from the germline V gene are SGHRS and YFSETQ. The CDR3 covers 15 residues. Written as DNA, the CDR3 is TGCGCCAGCAGTCTCCACTCAGGACAGTACAATGAGCAGTTCTTC. This encodes CASSLHSGQYNEQFF.

The rearrangement joins TRBV25-1 to TRBJ2-2; a weak D match, TRBD1 (6 bases). Deletions cut 5 bases from V and 5 bases from J, with 15 bases between. The CDR3 loop spans 15 amino acids. Germline V gene sequence: CDR1 MGHDK, CDR2 SYGVNS. The CDR3 region has the DNA TGTGCCAGCAGTCCTGCCACCAGGGGAACCGGGGAGCTGTTTTTT. Its protein product is CASSPATRGTGELFF.

The rearrangement uses TRBV11-1 and TRBJ1-1; D is ambiguous. V lost 4 bases and J 10 bases, leaving 13 bases between the germline ends. Germline V gene sequence: CDR1 SGHAT, CDR2 FQDESV (reference sequence). The length of the CDR3 is 12 residues. The CDR3 DNA follows: TGTGCCAGCAGCTGGGAGGGTTCTGGAGCTTTCTTT. This codes for CASSWEGSGAFF. Full variable domain (remainder filled in from reference TRBV11-1 and TRBJ1-1): EAEVAQSPRYKITEKSQAVAFWCDPISGHATLYWYRQILGQGPELLVQFQDESVVDDSQLPKDRFSAERLKGVDSTLKIQPAELGDSAMYLCASSWEGSGAFFGQGTRLTVV.

This clone is a singleton in its sample. The chain carries TRBV19 and TRBJ1-6; no firm D call. Trimming removed 7 bases from V and 7 bases from J, with 8 bases in between. The CDR3 is 12 residues long. The germline CDR1 and CDR2 sequences are LNHDA and SQIVND (reference sequence). Here the CDR3 reads CASKGRNSPLHF. CDR3 nucleotide sequence: TGTGCCAGTAAAGGGAGGAATTCACCCCTCCACTTT.

The chain uses TRBV15 and TRBJ1-4; possibly TRBD1 for D (5 bases). This CDR3 has 13 amino acids. Germline V gene data show CDR1 as LNHNV and CDR2 as YYDKDF (reference sequence). The V gene lost 8 bases and the J gene lost 0 bases, with 7 bases spanning the gap. The chain's CDR3 is CATGHATNEKLFF. The CDR3 nucleotides read TGTGCCACCGGACATGCAACTAATGAAAAACTGTTTTTT.

This clone appeared many times. The chain joins TRBV27 to TRBJ1-6; no clear D. Germline lookup yields CDR1 MNHEY and CDR2 SMNVEV (reference sequence). Trimming left V 6 bases short and J 0 bases short, with 12 bases between. This CDR3 region has 16 residues. The CDR3 here is CASRSLGSSYNSPLHF. The CDR3 nucleotides read TGTGCCAGCAGATCCCTAGGGAGCTCCTATAATTCACCCCTCCACTTT.

The chain links TRBV6-5 to TRBJ2-7; 11 bases are a match to TRBD2. Trimming cost V 3 bases and J 0 bases; bases outside gene matches: 1. The CDR3 is 15 residues long. The germline CDR1 and CDR2 sequences are MNHEY and SVGAGI. The CDR3 DNA reads TGTGCCAGCAGTTATGGACTAGCGGGCTCCTACGAGCAGTACTTC. Protein product: CASSYGLAGSYEQYF.

This clone was recorded only once. This sample also contains other DNA sequences that code for the same CDR3. V and J are TRBV28 and TRBJ2-7; D not resolved. The CDR3 runs 11 residues. With 4 bases removed from V and 4 bases from J, the gap between germline ends came to 5 bases. Per germline, CDR1 MDHEN and CDR2 SYDVKM. CDR3 coding DNA: TGTGCCAGCAGTTCACAGTACGAGCAGTACTTC. Encoded protein: CASSSQYEQYF.

The V call is TRBV4-3, the J call TRBJ1-2; D is ambiguous. Germline V lookup: CDR1 LGHNA, CDR2 YSLEER. The CDR3 loop spans 14 amino acids. The V end lost 3 bases, the J end lost 5 bases, and 13 bases lay between the germline ends. The CDR3 loop is CASSHRRGGYGYTF. The CDR3 DNA reads TGCGCCAGCAGCCATCGTCGGGGTGGTTATGGCTACACCTTC.

The chain uses TRBV7-2 and TRBJ2-6; no clear D gene. The CDR3 consists of 14 residues. The V gene lost 5 bases and the J gene lost 1 base, with 6 bases spanning the gap. Germline V lookup: CDR1 SGHTA, CDR2 FQGNSA. The CDR3 spells CASSPTSGANVLTF. The CDR3, as DNA: TGTGCCAGCAGCCCAACATCTGGGGCCAACGTCCTGACTTTC.

In DNA, the CDR3 is TGTGCCAGCTCACAAACGGACAGGGGGGATACTGAAGCTTTCTTT. Translated, it gives CASSQTDRGDTEAFF. The J gene is TRBJ1-1, the V gene TRBV18, with 10 positions matching TRBD1. J lost 5 bases, V lost 4 bases, and 7 bases had no gene match. The germline CDR1 and CDR2 sequences are KGHSH and LQKENI. There are 15 residues in the CDR3.